This T cell receptor (beta chain) was obtained from a study of beta chain features in type 1 diabetes. At the level of the study: When patients were set against healthy donors, age, gender and cell yields were similar.

Study findings and constraints: Cells that show high TCR expression could be over-represented by cDNA sequencing. There was a moderate but significant shortening of TCRB CDR3s in all four CD4+ subsets of Type 1 diabetes patients. Relative to healthy donors, patients appeared to have naive, central memory and Treg TCRB repertoires that were more similar.

Every bit of the isolated RNA underwent reverse transcription, so sequencing read expressed TCRB transcripts. The protocol was immunoSEQ multiplex PCR, while the TCRdb copy is restricted to in-frame clones and leaves out a portion. The data show 55,000 to 80,000 clones, with approximately 47% seen just once and roughly 0.7% held by the top ten. On this clone: Its target is unknown.

Germline CDR1 is SGHRS and CDR2 is YFSETQ. There are 14 residues in the CDR3. Trimming removed 0 bases from V and 4 bases from J, with 10 bases in between. A sort by CD45RO/CCR7/CD25/CD127/CD95/CD27 yielded CD4+ naive, central memory, regulatory and stem cell-like memory cells. This receptor was taken from a young man with type 1 diabetes. The sample comprised central memory CD4+ T cells from blood. J is TRBJ2-5 and V is TRBV5-1; D not resolved. CDR3 loop: CASSLVPRPETQYF. The CDR3 DNA reads as TGCGCCAGCAGCTTGGTTCCTAGGCCAGAGACCCAGTACTTC.